Here is one TCR beta chain with its context. Its target antigen remains unknown. Per-base qualities were not stored, and no clone one base away is much larger. The entry originates in a study of control samples from healthy donors and cancer patients (dated by TCRdb to between 2020 and 2021). Library prep was done by the immunoSEQ multiplex PCR assay. This immuneACCESS table, as held by TCRdb, lists in-frame sequences with V and J called but not all clones. Of the missing ones, under half trace to an unresolved V gene in checked studies; the others have no known cause. Here the sample has around 150,000 clones; 88% occur a single time. Clones ranked in the top ten supply about 1.7% of the sample. The cysteine opens and the phenylalanine closes a CDR3 of 16 amino acids. The retained sequence is limited to the CDR3, 48 bases, with the frame set at the first base. From V the trimming removes 2 bases and from J it removes 3 bases, while the gene matches leave 5 bases of the junction unaccounted for. CDR1 and CDR2 are read off the germline V gene as SGHAT and FQNNGV.

The TCR was taken from a man aged 18 to 29 in good health. The material sequenced was blood. The chain is assembled from TRBV11-2 and TRBJ2-1; 9 bases in the middle match TRBD2. The CDR3: CASSLTSGPYYNEQFF. The sequence in DNA is TGTGCCAGCAGCTTAACTAGCGGGCCTTACTACAATGAGCAGTTCTTC. The full variable domain, with segments outside the CDR3 supplied by the reference TRBV11-2 and TRBJ2-1 proteins, appears as EAGVAQSPRYKIIEKRQSVAFWCNPISGHATLYWYQQILGQGPKLLIQFQNNGVVDDSQLPKDRFSAERLKGVDSTLKIQPAKLEDSAVYLCASSLTSGPYYNEQFFGPGTRLTVL.